The rows below give T cell receptor beta chains drawn from one sample of a study of shared clonotypes between healthy human individuals. Only in-frame clones appear in the TCRdb table, and some are missing; sequencing was by immunoSEQ multiplex PCR. This table holds about 2.3 million clones, roughly 92% found once. Sequenced material: naive CD4+ T cells from PBMCs. Source of these receptors: a man between 18 and 35 years old in good health. Some clones in this sample may be carry-over from other donors' samples. The CDR3 runs from the conserved cysteine through the conserved F or W. The order of the fields is J gene, V gene, CDR3 protein.

>TRBJ2-7|TRBV4-3
CASSRLAGGADEQYF
>TRBJ2-2|TRBV7-9
CASSLVGGTGMNTGELFF
>TRBJ1-1|TRBV28
CASSLGTGNTEAFF
>TRBJ2-1|TRBV11-3
CASSLRGRIGEQFF
>TRBJ1-5|TRBV6-4
CATTGRSVYQPQHF
>TRBJ2-7|TRBV18
CASSPTAVSSYEQYF
>TRBJ2-7|TRBV10-3
CAIRPGQALYEQYF
>TRBJ2-5|TRBV6-4
CASRSDRAAETQYF
>TRBJ2-7|TRBV28
CASRLGGGSGSYEQYF
>TRBJ1-5|TRBV7-2
CASSPGQGRSNQPQHF
>TRBJ1-4|TRBV5-1
CASSGFGQATGEKLFF
>TRBJ1-6|TRBV7-2
CASSLLKGGNSPLHF